This section outlines one TCR beta chain sequence together with its context. What it recognizes is unknown. V lost 2 bases and J lost 3, with 12 bases in between. The germline CDR1 and CDR2 sequences are SGHRS and YFSETQ. The CDR3 loop spans 14 amino acids. The sample comes from a study of cytomegalovirus exposure and HLA in healthy donors. Study-wide results and caveats: Reports showed the classifier diagnosing cytomegalovirus status with high specificity and sensitivity. Analysis was carried out at a later point, and it linked a missense DCLRE1C variant to TCR beta V- and J-gene trimming. A later analysis associated some 16,000 TCR beta sequences with HLA alleles at a 0.05 false discovery rate. HLA restriction was apparent for most CMV-associated TCR beta chains in a later analysis.

PCR was performed using 60 Vbeta and 13 Jbeta primers. Sequenced by immunoSEQ multiplex PCR; TCRdb stores in-frame clones only, minus some. The sample table sets out more than 50,000 clones. Sequencing was carried out using PBMCs. The chain has TRBV5-1 and TRBJ2-7; maybe TRBD2 (7 bases). The TCR was taken from a man in his late teens or twenties in good health and CMV-seropositive. CDR3 bases: TGCGCCAGCAGCTTTGAGGGGGGGAACTACGAGCAGTACTTC. Its protein is CASSFEGGNYEQYF.